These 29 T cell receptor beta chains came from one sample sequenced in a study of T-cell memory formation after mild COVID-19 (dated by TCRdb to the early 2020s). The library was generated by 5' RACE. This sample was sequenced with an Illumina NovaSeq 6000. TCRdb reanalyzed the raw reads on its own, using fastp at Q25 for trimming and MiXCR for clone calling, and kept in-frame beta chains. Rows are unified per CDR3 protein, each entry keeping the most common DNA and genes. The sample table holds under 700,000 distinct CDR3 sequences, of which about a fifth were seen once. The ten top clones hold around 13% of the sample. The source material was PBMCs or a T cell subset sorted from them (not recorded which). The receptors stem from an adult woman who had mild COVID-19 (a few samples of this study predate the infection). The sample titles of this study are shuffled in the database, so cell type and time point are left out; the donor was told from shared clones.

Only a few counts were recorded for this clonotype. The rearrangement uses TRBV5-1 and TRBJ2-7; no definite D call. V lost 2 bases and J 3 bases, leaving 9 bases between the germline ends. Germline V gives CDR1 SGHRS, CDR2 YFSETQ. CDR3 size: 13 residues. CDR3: CASSLDVGYEQYF. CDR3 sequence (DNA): TGCGCCAGCAGCTTAGACGTCGGCTACGAGCAGTACTTC.

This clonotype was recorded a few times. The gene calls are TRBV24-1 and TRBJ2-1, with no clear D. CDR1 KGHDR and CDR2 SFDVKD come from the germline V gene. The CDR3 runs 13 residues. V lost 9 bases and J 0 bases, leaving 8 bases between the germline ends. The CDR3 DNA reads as TGTGCCACCGAAGACATCTCCTACAATGAGCAGTTCTTC. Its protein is CATEDISYNEQFF.

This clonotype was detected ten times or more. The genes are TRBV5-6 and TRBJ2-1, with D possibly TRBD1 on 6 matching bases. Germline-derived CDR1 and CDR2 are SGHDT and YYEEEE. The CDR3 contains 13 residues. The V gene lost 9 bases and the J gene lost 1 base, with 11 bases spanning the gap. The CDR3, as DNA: TGTGCCACTTCAGGGGTGTCCTACAATGAGCAGTTCTTC. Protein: CATSGVSYNEQFF.

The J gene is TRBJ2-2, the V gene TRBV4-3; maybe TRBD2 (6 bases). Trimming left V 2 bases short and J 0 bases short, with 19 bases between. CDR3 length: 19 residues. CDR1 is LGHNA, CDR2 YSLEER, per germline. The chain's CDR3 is CASSQLHVGLTSNTGELFF. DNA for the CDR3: TGCGCCAGCAGCCAACTTCATGTGGGACTTACTTCGAACACCGGGGAGCTGTTTTTT.

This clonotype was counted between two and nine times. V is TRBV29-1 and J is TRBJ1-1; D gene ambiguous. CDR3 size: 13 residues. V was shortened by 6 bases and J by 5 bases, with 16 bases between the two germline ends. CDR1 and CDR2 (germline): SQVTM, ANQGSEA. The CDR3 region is CSVPGIRLTEAFF. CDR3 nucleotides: TGCAGCGTCCCCGGGATCCGCCTGACTGAAGCTTTCTTT.

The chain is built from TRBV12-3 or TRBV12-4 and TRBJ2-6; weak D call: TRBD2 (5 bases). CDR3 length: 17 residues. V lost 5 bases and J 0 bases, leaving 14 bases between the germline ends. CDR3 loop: CASSPRTWDSGANVLTF. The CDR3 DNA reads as TGTGCCAGCAGTCCAAGGACTTGGGACTCTGGGGCCAACGTCCTGACTTTC.

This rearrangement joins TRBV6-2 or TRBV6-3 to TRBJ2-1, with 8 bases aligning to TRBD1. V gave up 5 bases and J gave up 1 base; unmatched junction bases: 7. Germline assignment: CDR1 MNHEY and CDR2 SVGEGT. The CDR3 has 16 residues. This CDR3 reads CASSRWTGPSYNEQFF. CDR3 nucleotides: TGTGCCAGCAGTCGGTGGACAGGGCCATCCTACAATGAGCAGTTCTTC.

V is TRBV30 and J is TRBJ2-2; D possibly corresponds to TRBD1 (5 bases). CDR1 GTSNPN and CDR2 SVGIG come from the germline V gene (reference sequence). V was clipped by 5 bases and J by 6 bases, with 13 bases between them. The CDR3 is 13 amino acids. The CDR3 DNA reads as TGTGCCTGGGAACCAGGGTTCGCCGGGGAGCTGTTTTTT. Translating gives CAWEPGFAGELFF.

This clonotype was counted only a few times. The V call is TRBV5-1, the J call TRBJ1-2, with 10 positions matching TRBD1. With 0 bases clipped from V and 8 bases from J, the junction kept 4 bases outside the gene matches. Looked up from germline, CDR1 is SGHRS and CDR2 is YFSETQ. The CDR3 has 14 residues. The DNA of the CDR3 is TGCGCCAGCAGCTTGGGACAGGGGGCGGGAGGCTACACCTTC. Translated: CASSLGQGAGGYTF.

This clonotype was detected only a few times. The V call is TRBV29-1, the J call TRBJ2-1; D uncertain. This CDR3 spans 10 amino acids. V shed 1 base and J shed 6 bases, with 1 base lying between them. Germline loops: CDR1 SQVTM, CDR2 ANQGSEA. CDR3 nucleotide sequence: TGCAGCGTTGAAGGCAATGAGCAGTTCTTC. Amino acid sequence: CSVEGNEQFF.

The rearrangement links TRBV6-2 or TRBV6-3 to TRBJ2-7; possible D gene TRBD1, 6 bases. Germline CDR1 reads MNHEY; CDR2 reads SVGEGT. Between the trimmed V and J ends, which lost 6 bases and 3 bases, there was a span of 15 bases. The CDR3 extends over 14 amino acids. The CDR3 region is CASSPGVHHYEQYF. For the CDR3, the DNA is TGTGCCAGCAGCCCAGGGGTCCACCACTACGAGCAGTACTTC.

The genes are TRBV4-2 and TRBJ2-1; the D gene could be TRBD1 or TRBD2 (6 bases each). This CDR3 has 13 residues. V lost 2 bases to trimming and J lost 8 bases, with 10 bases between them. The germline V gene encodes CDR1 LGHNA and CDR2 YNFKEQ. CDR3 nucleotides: TGTGCCAGCAGCCAACCGGGGGCCGATGAGCAGTTCTTC. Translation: CASSQPGADEQFF.

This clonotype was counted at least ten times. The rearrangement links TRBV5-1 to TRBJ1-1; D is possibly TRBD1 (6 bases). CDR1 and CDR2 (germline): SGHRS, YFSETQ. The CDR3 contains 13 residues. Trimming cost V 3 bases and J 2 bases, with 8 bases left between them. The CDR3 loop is CASSSGVNTEAFF. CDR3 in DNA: TGCGCCAGCAGCTCAGGGGTCAACACTGAAGCTTTCTTT.

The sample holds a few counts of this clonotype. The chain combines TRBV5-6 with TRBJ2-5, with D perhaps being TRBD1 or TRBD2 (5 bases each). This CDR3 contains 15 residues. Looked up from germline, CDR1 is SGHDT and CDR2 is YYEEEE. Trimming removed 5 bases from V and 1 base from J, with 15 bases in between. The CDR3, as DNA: TGTGCCAGCAGTCAAACACCGGGACGCCAAGAGACCCAGTACTTC. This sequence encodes CASSQTPGRQETQYF.

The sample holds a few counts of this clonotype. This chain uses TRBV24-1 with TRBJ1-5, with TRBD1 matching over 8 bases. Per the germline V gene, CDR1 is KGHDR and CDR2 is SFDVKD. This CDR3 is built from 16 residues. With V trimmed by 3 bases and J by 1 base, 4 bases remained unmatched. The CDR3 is CATSDSDRGSNQPQHF. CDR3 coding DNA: TGTGCCACCAGTGATAGCGACAGGGGAAGCAATCAGCCCCAGCATTTT.

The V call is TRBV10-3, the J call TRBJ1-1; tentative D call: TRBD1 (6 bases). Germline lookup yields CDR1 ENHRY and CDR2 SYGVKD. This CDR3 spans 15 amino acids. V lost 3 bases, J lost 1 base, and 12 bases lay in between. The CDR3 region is CAISEIGTPNTEAFF. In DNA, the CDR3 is TGTGCCATCAGTGAAATCGGGACACCGAACACTGAAGCTTTCTTT.

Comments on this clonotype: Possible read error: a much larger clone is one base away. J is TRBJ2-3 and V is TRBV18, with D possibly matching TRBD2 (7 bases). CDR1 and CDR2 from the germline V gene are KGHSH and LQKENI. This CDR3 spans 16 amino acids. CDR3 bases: TGTGCCAGATCACCGGTCGCGGGGGCCAACACAGATACGCAGTATTTT. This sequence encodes CARSPVAGANTDTQYF.

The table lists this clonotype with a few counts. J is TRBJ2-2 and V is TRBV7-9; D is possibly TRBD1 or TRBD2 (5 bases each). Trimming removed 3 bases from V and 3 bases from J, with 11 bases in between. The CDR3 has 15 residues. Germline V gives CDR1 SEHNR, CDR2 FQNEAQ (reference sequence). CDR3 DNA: TGTGCCAGCAGCTTGTTGGGGGAAGACACCGGGGAGCTGTTTTTT. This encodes CASSLLGEDTGELFF.

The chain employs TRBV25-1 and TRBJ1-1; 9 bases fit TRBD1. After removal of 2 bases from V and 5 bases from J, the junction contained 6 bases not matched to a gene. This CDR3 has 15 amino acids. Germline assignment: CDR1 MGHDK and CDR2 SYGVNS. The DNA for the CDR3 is TGTGCCAGCAGTGAACAACCGGGACAGGGAACTGAAGCTTTCTTT. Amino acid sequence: CASSEQPGQGTEAFF.

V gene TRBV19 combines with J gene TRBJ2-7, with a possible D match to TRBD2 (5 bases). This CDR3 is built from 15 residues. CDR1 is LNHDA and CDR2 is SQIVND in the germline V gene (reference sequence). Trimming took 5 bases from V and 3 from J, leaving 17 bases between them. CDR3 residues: CASSDRGPVGYEQYF. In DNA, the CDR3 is TGTGCCAGTAGTGACCGGGGTCCAGTCGGCTACGAGCAGTACTTC.

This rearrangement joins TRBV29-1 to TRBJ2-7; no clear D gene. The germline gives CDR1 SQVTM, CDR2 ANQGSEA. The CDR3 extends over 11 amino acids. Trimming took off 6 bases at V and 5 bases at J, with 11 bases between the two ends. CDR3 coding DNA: TGCAGCGTCGCGTGGGCAGACGAGCAGTACTTC. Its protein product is CSVAWADEQYF.

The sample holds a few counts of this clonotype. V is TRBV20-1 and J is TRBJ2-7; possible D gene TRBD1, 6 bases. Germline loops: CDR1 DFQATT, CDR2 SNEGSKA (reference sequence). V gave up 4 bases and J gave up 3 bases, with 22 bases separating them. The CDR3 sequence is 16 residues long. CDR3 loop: CSANRDTTSTGYEQYF. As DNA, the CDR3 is TGCAGTGCTAACCGGGACACAACCTCCACGGGCTACGAGCAGTACTTC.

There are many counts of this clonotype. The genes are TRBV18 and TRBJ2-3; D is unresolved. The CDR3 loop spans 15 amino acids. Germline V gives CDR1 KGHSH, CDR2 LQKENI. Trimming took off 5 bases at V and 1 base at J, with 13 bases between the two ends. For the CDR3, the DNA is TGTGCCAGCTCATCTCTGAATCCTCGCACAGATACGCAGTATTTT. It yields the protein CASSSLNPRTDTQYF.

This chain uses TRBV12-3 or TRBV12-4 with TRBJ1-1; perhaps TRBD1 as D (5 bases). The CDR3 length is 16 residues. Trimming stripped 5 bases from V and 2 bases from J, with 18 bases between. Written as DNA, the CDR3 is TGTGCCAGCAGTCCACATACAGGCTGGGGCAACACTGAAGCTTTCTTT. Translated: CASSPHTGWGNTEAFF.

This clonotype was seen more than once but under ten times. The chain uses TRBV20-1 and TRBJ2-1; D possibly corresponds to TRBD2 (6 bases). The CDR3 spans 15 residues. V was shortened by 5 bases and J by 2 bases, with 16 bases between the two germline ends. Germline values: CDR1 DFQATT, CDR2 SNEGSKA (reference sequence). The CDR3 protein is CSALMGGVPYNEQFF. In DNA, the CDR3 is TGCAGTGCTCTAATGGGGGGAGTTCCCTACAATGAGCAGTTCTTC.

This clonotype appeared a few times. CDR3 amino acids: CASSFPGTPQSTQYF. The CDR3 bases are TGTGCCAGCAGCTTCCCCGGGACACCCCAGTCTACGCAGTATTTT. This chain joins TRBV5-5 and TRBJ2-3; D may be TRBD1 (6 bases). Germline V gives CDR1 SGHKS, CDR2 YYEKEE (reference sequence). This CDR3 spans 15 amino acids. Trimming removed 2 bases at V and 8 bases at J, with 18 bases between.

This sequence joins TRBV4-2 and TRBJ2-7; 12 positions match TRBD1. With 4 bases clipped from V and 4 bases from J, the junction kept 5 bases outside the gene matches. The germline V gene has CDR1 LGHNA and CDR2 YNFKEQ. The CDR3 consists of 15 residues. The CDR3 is CASSPRGQGAYEQYF. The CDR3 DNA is TGTGCCAGCAGCCCCAGGGGACAGGGGGCTTACGAGCAGTACTTC.

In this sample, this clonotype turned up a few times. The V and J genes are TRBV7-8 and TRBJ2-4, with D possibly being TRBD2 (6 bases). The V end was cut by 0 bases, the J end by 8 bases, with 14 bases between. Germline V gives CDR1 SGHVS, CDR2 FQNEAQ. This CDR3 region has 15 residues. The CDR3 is CASSLAETGTHIQYF. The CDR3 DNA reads TGTGCCAGCAGCTTAGCCGAGACGGGGACTCACATTCAGTACTTC.

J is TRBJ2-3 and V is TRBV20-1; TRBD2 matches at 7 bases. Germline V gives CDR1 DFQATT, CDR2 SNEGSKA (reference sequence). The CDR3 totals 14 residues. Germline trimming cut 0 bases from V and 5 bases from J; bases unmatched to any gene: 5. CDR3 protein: CSARDSGNGDTQYF. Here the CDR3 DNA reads TGCAGTGCTAGAGACAGCGGGAACGGAGATACGCAGTATTTT.